This TCR beta chain was sequenced during a study of CD8 T cells in Susac syndrome. Roughly 0.45 to 1 ug RNA was reverse transcribed with random hexamers. By means of immunoSEQ multiplex PCR, TCR beta CDR3 spanning 54 Vbeta and 13 Jbeta underwent amplification. TCRdb processed the immunoSEQ multiplex PCR reads anew with MiXCR; each CDR3 protein has one entry. This table has more than 250,000 distinct CDR3 sequences, about 90% appearing once. The CDR3 has 14 amino acids. Trimming cost V 5 bases and J 11 bases; bases outside gene matches: 15. Germline CDR1 is PRHDT and CDR2 is FYEKMQ (reference sequence).

The J gene is TRBJ2-7, the V gene TRBV13; TRBD2 matches at 7 bases. Sequenced sample: CD4+ T cells from PBMCs. This sequence originates from a human donor with multiple sclerosis. The CDR3 sequence: CASSLRSGNLIKYF. DNA for the CDR3: TGTGCCAGCAGCCTAAGGAGCGGGAACTTGATAAAGTACTTC.